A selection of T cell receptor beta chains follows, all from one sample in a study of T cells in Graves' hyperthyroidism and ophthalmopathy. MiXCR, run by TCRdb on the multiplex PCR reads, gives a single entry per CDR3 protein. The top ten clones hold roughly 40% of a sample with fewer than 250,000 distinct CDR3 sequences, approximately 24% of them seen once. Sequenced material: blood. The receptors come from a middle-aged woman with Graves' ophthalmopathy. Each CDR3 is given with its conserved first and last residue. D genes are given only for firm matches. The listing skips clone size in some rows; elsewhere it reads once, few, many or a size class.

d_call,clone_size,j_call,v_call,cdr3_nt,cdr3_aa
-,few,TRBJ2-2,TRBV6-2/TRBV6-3,TGTGCCACCGCGGGGGCTCGGGGGTTGGCCGGGGAGCTGTTTTTT,CATAGARGLAGELFF
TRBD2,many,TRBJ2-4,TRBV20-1,TGCAGTGCTAGAGCGGTTAGCGGGAGAGAAAACATTCAGTACTTC,CSARAVSGRENIQYF
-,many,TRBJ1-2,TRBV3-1,TGTGCCAGCAGCCAAGAGGTAGGACCGCTAAACTATGGCTACACCTTC,CASSQEVGPLNYGYTF
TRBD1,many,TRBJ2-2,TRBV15,TGTGCCACCAGCAGAGGCCACCTGACAGGGATGGCCGGGGAGCTGTTTTTT,CATSRGHLTGMAGELFF
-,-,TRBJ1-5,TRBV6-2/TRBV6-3,TGTGCCAGCAGTTCGGACATTGGTCAGCCCCAGCATTTT,CASSSDIGQPQHF
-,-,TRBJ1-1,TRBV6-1,TGTGCCAGCAGTGATCAAGAGGCGACTGAAGCTTTCTTT,CASSDQEATEAFF
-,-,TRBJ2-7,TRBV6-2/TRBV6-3,TGTGCCAGCAGAAACCCAACCCTTACAGGGTACGAGCAGTACTTC,CASRNPTLTGYEQYF
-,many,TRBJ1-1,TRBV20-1,TGCAGTGCTAGAGTGCAGGGAGTAAACACTGAAGCTTTCTTT,CSARVQGVNTEAFF
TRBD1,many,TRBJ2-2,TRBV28,TGTGCCAGCAGTTTTAATGACAGGGGATACACCGGGGAGCTGTTTTTT,CASSFNDRGYTGELFF
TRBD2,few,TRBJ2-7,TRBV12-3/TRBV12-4,TGTGCCAGCAGGGAAGGAATTAGCGGGAGGGCCAAGCAGTGCTTC,CASREGISGRAKQCF
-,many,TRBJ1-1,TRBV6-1,TGTGCCAGCGGGGTTGAAGCTTTCTTT,CASGVEAFF
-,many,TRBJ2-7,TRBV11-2,TGTGCCACCAGCGAGGGGCCCTCCTACGAGCAGTACTTC,CATSEGPSYEQYF
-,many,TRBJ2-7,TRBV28,TGTGCCAGCAGTTTACAGGGATTACCCTACGAGCAGTACTTC,CASSLQGLPYEQYF
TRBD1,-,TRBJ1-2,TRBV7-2,TGTGCCAGCAGCTGGGACAGACGGAACTATGGCTACACCTTC,CASSWDRRNYGYTF
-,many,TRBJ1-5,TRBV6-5,TGTGCCAGCAGTTTAGCACAGAGCAATCAGCCCCAGCATTTT,CASSLAQSNQPQHF
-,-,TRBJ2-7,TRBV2,TGTGCCAGCAGTTCGGGACGGGACGAGCAGTACTTC,CASSSGRDEQYF
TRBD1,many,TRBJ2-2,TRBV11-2,TGTGCCAGCAGCTTAAGCCCGGGACAGTACACCGGGGAGCTGTTTTTT,CASSLSPGQYTGELFF
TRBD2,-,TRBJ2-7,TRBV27,TGTGCCAGCAGTTTTGGGAATGGACTAGCAAGCGAGCAGTACTTC,CASSFGNGLASEQYF
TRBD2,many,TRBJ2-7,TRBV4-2,TGTGCCAGCAGCCAAGACTTCCCGGGAGGCTCCTACGAGCAGTACTTC,CASSQDFPGGSYEQYF
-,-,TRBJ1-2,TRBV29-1,TGCAGCGTCGAGGTCACGGCGCACGGCTACACCTTC,CSVEVTAHGYTF
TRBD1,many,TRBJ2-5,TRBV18,TGTGCCAGCTCACCACGACAGGGGGAACAAGAGACCCAGTACTTC,CASSPRQGEQETQYF
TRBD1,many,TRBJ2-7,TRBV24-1,TGTGCCACCAGTGATTTTAAGACAGGGAACCACGAGCAGTACTTC,CATSDFKTGNHEQYF
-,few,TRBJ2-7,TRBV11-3,TGTGCCAGCACCTCAACGAGGGGGGGGGTCTACGAGCAGTACTTC,CASTSTRGGVYEQYF
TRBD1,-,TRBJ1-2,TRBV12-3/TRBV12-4,TGTGCCAGCAGCGTGGGACAGGGGTATGGCTACACCTTC,CASSVGQGYGYTF
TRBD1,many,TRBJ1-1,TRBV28,TGTGCCAGCAGTCCCGGGACAGATATTGAAGCTTTCTTT,CASSPGTDIEAFF
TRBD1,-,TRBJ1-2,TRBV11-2,TGTGCCAGCAGCCTGACTAGGACAGGGACTCTCTATGGCTACACCTTC,CASSLTRTGTLYGYTF
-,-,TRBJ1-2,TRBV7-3,TGTGCCAGCATCGATTATGGCTACACCTTC,CASIDYGYTF
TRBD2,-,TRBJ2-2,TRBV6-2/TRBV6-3,TGTGCCAGCAGTCCCGGGACTAGCGGGAGCGGGAGGGCCAACACCGGGGAGCTGTTTTTT,CASSPGTSGSGRANTGELFF
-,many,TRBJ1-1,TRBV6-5,TGTGCCAGCAGTTACTTGGCGGGGGGCTCTGAAGCTTTCTTT,CASSYLAGGSEAFF
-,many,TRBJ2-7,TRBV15,TGTGCCACCAGCAGCGGCAGACCCTACGAGCAGTACTTC,CATSSGRPYEQYF
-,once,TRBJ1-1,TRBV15,TGTGCCACCAGTAAAGCAGGGCCTTTGAACACTGAAGCTTTCTTT,CATSKAGPLNTEAFF
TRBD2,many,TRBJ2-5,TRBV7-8,TGTGCCAGCAGCCCTAAGACGGCTAGCGGGAAAAAGACCCAGTACTTC,CASSPKTASGKKTQYF
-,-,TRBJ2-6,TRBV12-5,TGTGCTAGCCCTTCGGGGGAGGACGGGGCCAACGTCCTGAATTTC,CASPSGEDGANVLNF
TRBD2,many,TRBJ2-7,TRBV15,TGTGCCACCGGGACTAGCTCCTACGAGCAGTACTTC,CATGTSSYEQYF
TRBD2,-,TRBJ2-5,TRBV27,TGTGCCAGCAGCCTAACAAGACTAGCGGGGGGCAAAGAGACCCAGTACTTC,CASSLTRLAGGKETQYF
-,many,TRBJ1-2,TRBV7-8,TGTGCCAGCAGCTTAGAAAAGGGCAATTACTATGGCTACACCTTC,CASSLEKGNYYGYTF
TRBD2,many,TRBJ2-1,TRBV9,TGTGCCAGCAGCGAGACTAGCGGACTGGGGGAGCAGTTCTTC,CASSETSGLGEQFF
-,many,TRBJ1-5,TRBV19,TGTGCCAGTAGTATACCGGGGGCGCGTTATCAGCCCCAGCATTTT,CASSIPGARYQPQHF
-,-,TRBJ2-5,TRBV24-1,TGTGCCACCAAGGGAACAGAGGGAGGCGGAGAGACCCAGTACTTC,CATKGTEGGGETQYF
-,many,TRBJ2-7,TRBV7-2,TGTGCCAGCAGCGAGGGCAACTCCTACGAGCAGTACTTC,CASSEGNSYEQYF
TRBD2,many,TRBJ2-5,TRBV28,TGTGCCAGCAGCCCCCGGAAACTAGCGGGATTGGAGACCCAGTACTTC,CASSPRKLAGLETQYF
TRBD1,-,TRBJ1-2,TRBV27,TGTGCCAGCAGCCCCTCGGGACAGGGGTCTGGCTACACCTTC,CASSPSGQGSGYTF
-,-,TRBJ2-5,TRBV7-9,TGTGCCAGCAGCTACCCAGGCGGGGCGGGAGAGACCCAGTACTTC,CASSYPGGAGETQYF
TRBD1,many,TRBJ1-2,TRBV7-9,TGTGCCAGCAGCTGGGGGACAGGGGGCAACTATGGCTACACCTTC,CASSWGTGGNYGYTF
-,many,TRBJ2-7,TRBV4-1,TGCGCCAGCAGCCAAGCCCGCGGGCCACCCTACGAGCAGTACTTC,CASSQARGPPYEQYF
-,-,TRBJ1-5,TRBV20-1,TGCAGTGCTAGAGGCACAGGAACGAATCAGCCCCAGCATTTT,CSARGTGTNQPQHF
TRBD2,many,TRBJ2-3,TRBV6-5,TGTGCCAGCAAGACTAGCGGATTCACAGATACGCAGTATTTT,CASKTSGFTDTQYF
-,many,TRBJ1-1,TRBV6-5,TGTGCCAGCAGTTACTCGGGGTTGGGGGACACTGAAGCTTTCTTT,CASSYSGLGDTEAFF
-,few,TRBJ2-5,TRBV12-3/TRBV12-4,TGTGCCAGCAGCCCACTCGGGGTGGGTAACCAAGAGACCCAGTACTTC,CASSPLGVGNQETQYF
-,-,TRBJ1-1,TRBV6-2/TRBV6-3,TGTGCCACTGGATCGGAGGGCTTGGCCACTGAAGCTTTCTTT,CATGSEGLATEAFF
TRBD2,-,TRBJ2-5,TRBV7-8,TGTGCCAGCAGCTACGCTACGGGGGGAGAGACCCAGTACTTC,CASSYATGGETQYF
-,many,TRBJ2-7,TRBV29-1,TGCAGCGTTGAAGATCGAGAACAGATCTACGGGCAGTACTTC,CSVEDREQIYGQYF
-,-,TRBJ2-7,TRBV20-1,TGCAGTGCTAGGCCGGACAGCTACGAGCAGTACTTC,CSARPDSYEQYF
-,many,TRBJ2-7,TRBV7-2,TGTGCCAGCAGCGACGAGTTCAGGGCCTCCTACGAGCAGTACTTC,CASSDEFRASYEQYF